This T cell receptor beta chain was captured in a study of cytomegalovirus exposure and HLA in healthy donors. Points from the study as a whole: Analyses of presence/absence relied on an assumption of roughly uniform sequencing depth across donors. CMV serostatus was the sole immune exposure data available.

PCR used 60 Vbeta primers and 13 Jbeta primers. Some clones are missing from TCRdb's copy, which holds only in-frame ones; the method was immunoSEQ multiplex PCR. The data contain some 170,000 clones, 75% of them singletons. Concerning this clone: Antigen unknown.

Sequencing was carried out using PBMCs. The receptor was isolated from a male donor in good health and CMV-seronegative.

The CDR3 DNA sequence: TGTGCCAGCGCTCTAGCGGGTTACACAGATACGCAGTATTTT. It codes for CASALAGYTDTQYF. This chain connects TRBV6-9 to TRBJ2-3; 8 nucleotides agree with TRBD2. The CDR3 runs to 14 residues. From germline, CDR1 is MNHGY and CDR2 SVAAGI. J was trimmed by 2 bases and V by 8 bases; bases with no gene match: 6.